Presented here are 20 T cell receptor beta chains from one specimen sequenced in a study of regulatory T cells in long-lasting Graves disease. The time point is: newly diagnosed GD, antithyroid drugs for less than 3 months. PBMC-extracted RNA yielded the TCR library. For TCR beta, libraries came from iRepertoire HTBI primers and Arm-PCR of CDR3 regions. TCRdb fed the multiplex PCR reads into MiXCR, producing one record per CDR3 protein. Among about 320,000 distinct CDR3 sequences listed, over 15% were seen once. The sample in question was peripheral blood mononuclear cells (PBMCs), obtained at new diagnosis, from a patient treated with antithyroid drugs. The source is a female donor with Graves disease.

This clonotype showed up many times. This chain uses TRBV15 with TRBJ2-5; 7 positions agree with TRBD2. Trimming took 6 bases from V and 1 from J; bases not matched to a gene: 23. From germline, CDR1 is LNHNV and CDR2 YYDKDF (reference sequence). The CDR3 extends over 20 amino acids. The CDR3 sequence is CATSTGWGPTLSGTQETQYF. The CDR3 bases are TGTGCCACCAGTACTGGGTGGGGACCCACTTTGAGCGGGACCCAAGAGACCCAGTACTTC.

Concerning this clonotype: It is likely a read error: a sequence one base away is far more abundant. The V call is TRBV11-3, the J call TRBJ2-5; either TRBD1 or TRBD2 may fit D (5 bases each). The end of the DNA is better explained by TRBJ2-1, so the J call may be wrong. This CDR3 region has 15 residues. Germline-derived CDR1 and CDR2 are SGHNT and YENEEA. CDR3 loop: CASSLRRGDYNKQFF. The DNA of the CDR3 is TGTGCCAGCAGCTTACGTCGAGGGGATTACAATAAGCAGTTCTTC.

This clonotype occurred many times. The chain uses TRBV18 and TRBJ2-5, with 9 bases identical to TRBD1. Germline CDR1 and CDR2: KGHSH and LQKENI. This CDR3 is 15 amino acids long. J gave up 1 base and V 2 bases, and 2 bases lay outside the gene matches. CDR3 sequence: CASSPRGQGQETQYF. CDR3 in DNA: TGTGCCAGCTCACCAAGGGGACAGGGCCAAGAGACCCAGTACTTC.

This clonotype was seen at least ten times. The chain couples TRBV19 to TRBJ1-5, with D maybe TRBD1 (5 bases). The CDR3 contains 15 residues. CDR1 and CDR2 (germline): LNHDA, SQIVND (reference sequence). Trimming shortened V by 3 bases and J by 2 bases, and 11 bases separated the two germline ends. CDR3 amino acids: CASSIGRVGNQPQHF. The CDR3 DNA is TGTGCCAGTAGTATCGGCAGGGTAGGCAATCAGCCCCAGCATTTT.

This clonotype has ten or more counts. The CDR3 loop is CASSVDYGYTF. The DNA for the CDR3 is TGTGCCAGCAGTGTTGACTATGGCTACACCTTC. This rearrangement joins TRBV2 to TRBJ1-2; D unclear. Trimming shortened V by 4 bases and J by 3 bases, and 3 bases separated the two germline ends. The CDR3 loop spans 11 amino acids. Germline CDR1 reads SNHLY; CDR2 reads FYNNEI.

This clonotype was seen more than once but under ten times. The chain recombines TRBV28 with TRBJ1-5; D is perhaps TRBD1 (5 bases). The CDR3 contains 14 residues. Germline lookup yields CDR1 MDHEN and CDR2 SYDVKM. V lost 3 bases and J 5 bases, leaving 11 bases between the germline ends. The CDR3 DNA follows: TGTGCCAGCAGTTTTGGGGGGATGGATCAGCCCCAGCATTTT. It is translated as CASSFGGMDQPQHF.

This clonotype was recorded at least ten times. This chain uses TRBV6-5 with TRBJ1-2; TRBD1 matches 10 bases. The V segment lost 0 bases and the J segment 7 bases; nucleotides outside the gene matches: 2. CDR1 is MNHEY, CDR2 SVGAGI, per germline. The CDR3 has 14 residues. The CDR3 DNA follows: TGTGCCAGCAGTTACTCGACAGGGGGCCTTGGCTACACCTTC. It encodes CASSYSTGGLGYTF.

This clonotype was detected a few times. This chain uses TRBV6-1 with TRBJ1-5; tentative D call: TRBD1 (6 bases). CDR3 size: 19 residues. Germline lookup yields CDR1 MNHNS and CDR2 SASEGT. Trimming shortened V by 5 bases and J by 2 bases, and 25 bases separated the two germline ends. CDR3 sequence reads: CASSYEWQGIGGGNQPQHF. Here the CDR3 DNA reads TGTGCCAGCAGTTACGAATGGCAGGGGATAGGAGGAGGCAATCAGCCCCAGCATTTT.

This clonotype showed up many times. The chain joins TRBV12-3 or TRBV12-4 to TRBJ2-3, with unresolved D. This CDR3 has 11 amino acids. V lost 3 bases and J lost 6, with 4 bases in between. The CDR3 sequence: CASSFRDTQYF. In nucleotides, the CDR3 is TGTGCCAGCAGTTTTCGCGATACGCAGTATTTT.

V is TRBV5-1 and J is TRBJ1-2; no clear D. CDR1 is SGHRS and CDR2 is YFSETQ in the germline V gene. The CDR3 has 14 residues. Trimming took 4 bases from V and 3 from J, leaving 13 bases between them. The CDR3: CASSQGWDHYGYTF. In DNA form, the CDR3 reads TGCGCCAGCAGCCAAGGATGGGATCACTATGGCTACACCTTC.

The chain has TRBV7-2 and TRBJ2-7; D is undetermined. TRBJ1-2 matches the DNA end more closely, so the J call is doubtful. The length of the CDR3 is 12 residues. Per germline, CDR1 SGHTA and CDR2 FQGNSA. The CDR3 reads CASSPGRNGYTF. The CDR3 coding sequence is TGTGCCAGCAGCCCTGGTCGGAATGGCTACACCTTC.

This clonotype has a handful of counts. Since a much larger clone is just one base distant, this may be a read error. CDR3 region: CASRGGYDYGYTF. CDR3 nucleotides: TGTGCCAGCCGAGGAGGGTATGACTATGGCTACACCTTC. The genes are TRBV28 and TRBJ1-2; D gene uncertain. The V and J ends lost 8 bases and 3 bases respectively, with 13 bases between them. The CDR3 is 13 amino acids. CDR1 is MDHEN and CDR2 is SYDVKM in the germline V gene.

The chain carries TRBV28 and TRBJ1-1, with TRBD1 matching 8 bases. The junction had 1 base not matched to a gene; V was cut back by 6 bases and J by 1 base. Germline loops: CDR1 MDHEN, CDR2 SYDVKM. The CDR3 totals 13 residues. Here the CDR3 DNA reads TGTGCCAGCAGAGGACAGGGGAACACTGAAGCTTTCTTT. It translates to CASRGQGNTEAFF.

This clonotype was found many times. CDR3 DNA: TGTGCCAGCAGGGGCGGACAGGGTCTTGGCGAGCAGTACTTC. Residues: CASRGGQGLGEQYF. The V gene is TRBV12-3 or TRBV12-4, the J gene TRBJ2-7; 8 bases match TRBD1. CDR3 length: 14 amino acids. V was clipped by 6 bases and J by 6 bases; unmatched bases: 10.

This clonotype was counted at least ten times. The chain is built from TRBV30 and TRBJ2-2, with 10 bases aligning to TRBD2. The CDR3 spans 17 residues. Unmatched junction bases numbered 11, after V lost 2 bases and J lost 5 bases. Germline V CDR1 and CDR2: GTSNPN, SVGIG (reference sequence). The CDR3 spells CAWSWGLAGDSTGELFF. The CDR3 bases are TGTGCCTGGAGTTGGGGGCTAGCGGGAGACTCTACCGGGGAGCTGTTTTTT.

The chain links TRBV9 to TRBJ1-5; no definite D call. Deletions cut 0 bases from V and 0 bases from J, with 7 bases between. The CDR3 consists of 15 residues. The germline V gene encodes CDR1 SGDLS and CDR2 YYNGEE. Here the CDR3 reads CASSVDGYSNQPQHF. The CDR3 nucleotides read TGTGCCAGCAGCGTAGACGGGTATAGCAATCAGCCCCAGCATTTT. The entire variable domain, with the rest obtained from reference TRBV9 and TRBJ1-5, is as follows: DSGVTQTPKHLITATGQRVTLRCSPRSGDLSVYWYQQSLDQGLQFLIQYYNGEERAKGNILERFSAQQFPDLHSELNLSSLELGDSALYFCASSVDGYSNQPQHFGDGTRLSIL.

The sample holds many counts of this clonotype. The chain joins TRBV20-1 to TRBJ1-2; tentative D call: TRBD1 (5 bases). The CDR3 length is 12 residues. The V gene lost 3 bases and the J gene lost 6 bases, with 11 bases spanning the gap. Germline CDR1 and CDR2: DFQATT and SNEGSKA (reference sequence). CDR3 amino acids: CSASPAGNGYTF. The CDR3, as DNA: TGCAGTGCTAGTCCGGCAGGGAATGGCTACACCTTC.

This clonotype was recorded many times. The V and J genes are TRBV10-3 and TRBJ2-2, with D maybe TRBD2 (6 bases). Germline CDR1 is ENHRY and CDR2 is SYGVKD. Between the trimmed V and J ends, which lost 11 bases and 0 bases, there was a span of 13 bases. CDR3 length: 14 amino acids. The CDR3 region is CAVARTTNTGELFF. The CDR3, as DNA: TGTGCCGTAGCCCGGACTACGAACACCGGGGAGCTGTTTTTT.

This clonotype appeared a single time. With a far larger clone one base away, a read error is the likely cause. V and J are TRBV27 and TRBJ2-1; weak D call: TRBD1 (6 bases). Gene TRBJ2-5 matches the end of the DNA better, so the J call may be wrong. The germline CDR1 and CDR2 sequences are MNHEY and SMNVEV (reference sequence). This CDR3 region has 16 residues. CDR3 residues: CASSFYGQCLLETQYF. CDR3 DNA sequence: TGTGCCAGCAGTTTCTATGGACAGTGCCTTCTGGAGACCCAGTACTTC.

In its sample, this clonotype was seen many times. The genes are TRBV5-1 and TRBJ1-1, with TRBD1 matching 7 bases. CDR3 length: 15 residues. Germline CDR1 and CDR2: SGHRS and YFSETQ. Germline trimming cut 4 bases from V and 1 base from J; bases unmatched to any gene: 7. For the CDR3, the DNA is TGCGCCAGCAGCCCGGGACAGATTAGGAACACTGAAGCTTTCTTT. It codes for CASSPGQIRNTEAFF.